This TCR beta chain appears in the sequencing data of a study of blood T cell repertoires in COVID-19. This table comes from immunoSEQ multiplex PCR, and its TCRdb copy is limited to in-frame clones, with some not included. The sample lists about 400,000 clones, nearly 90% occurring once. CDR3 length: 15 amino acids. Germline-derived CDR1 and CDR2 are MGHRA and YSYEKL. J was trimmed by 4 bases and V by 3 bases; bases with no gene match: 8. This clonotype was obtained from a woman between 25 and 40 years old who had recovered from COVID-19. The chain combines TRBV4-1 with TRBJ1-2, with TRBD1 matching over 7 bases. The sample comprised PBMCs or T cells enriched from blood (not recorded which). In DNA, the CDR3 is TGCGCCAGCAGCCACCTGGGACAGAAAAGCTATGGCTACACCTTC. Encoded protein: CASSHLGQKSYGYTF.